The next 26 T cell receptor beta chains were all read from a single sample in a study of T-cell memory formation after mild COVID-19. TCRdb fed the 5' RACE reads into MiXCR, producing one record per CDR3 protein. Of hundreds of thousands of distinct CDR3 sequences in the sample, 28% were seen once. Sequencing was performed on PBMCs or a T cell subset sorted from them (not recorded which). These TCRs come from an adult woman who had mild COVID-19 (a few samples of this study predate the infection). Cell type and time point are not known.

The chain employs TRBV4-3 and TRBJ1-3; D not certain. Looked up from germline, CDR1 is LGHNA and CDR2 is YSLEER. This CDR3 region has 16 residues. Trimming left V 0 bases short and J 2 bases short, with 11 bases between. CDR3: CASSQDGSSAGNTIYF. CDR3 DNA sequence: TGCGCCAGCAGCCAAGACGGGTCTTCGGCTGGAAACACCATATATTTT.

This clonotype was counted a few times. The gene calls are TRBV27 and TRBJ1-5; tentative D call: TRBD1 (5 bases). CDR3 size: 13 residues. Trimming stripped 3 bases from V and 6 bases from J, with 9 bases between. Germline-derived CDR1 and CDR2 are MNHEY and SMNVEV (reference sequence). The CDR3: CASSFNGAQPQHF. CDR3 in DNA: TGTGCCAGCAGTTTTAACGGGGCTCAGCCCCAGCATTTT.

The chain employs TRBV7-2 and TRBJ2-1, with 10 bases matching TRBD2. With 4 bases clipped from V and 7 bases from J, the junction kept 4 bases outside the gene matches. The CDR3 has 14 residues. Germline V gives CDR1 SGHTA, CDR2 FQGNSA. CDR3 sequence (DNA): TGTGCCAGCAGCTCGGGACTAGCGATAAATGAGCAGTTCTTC. Its translation is CASSSGLAINEQFF.

This chain joins TRBV5-1 and TRBJ2-3; tentative D call: TRBD2 (5 bases). Germline V gene lookup returns CDR1 SGHRS and CDR2 YFSETQ. The length of the CDR3 is 15 residues. V was clipped by 2 bases and J by 1 base, with 11 bases between them. CDR3 sequence: CASSFEGIGTDTQYF. The DNA for the CDR3 is TGCGCCAGCAGCTTTGAGGGTATCGGCACAGATACGCAGTATTTT.

This clonotype was seen more than once but under ten times. The rearrangement joins TRBV4-1 to TRBJ2-7; TRBD1 aligns across 9 bases. The V gene end was trimmed by 0 bases and the J gene end by 11 bases; junction bases not matched to a gene: 8. The CDR3 has 14 residues. Germline CDR1 reads MGHRA; CDR2 reads YSYEKL. The CDR3 sequence is CASSQDTGQGLKYF. The DNA for the CDR3 is TGCGCCAGCAGCCAAGATACCGGACAGGGGCTTAAGTACTTC.

The chain joins TRBV11-2 to TRBJ1-2, with 8 nucleotides matching TRBD1. The germline V gene encodes CDR1 SGHAT and CDR2 FQNNGV. This CDR3 is built from 15 residues. V lost 5 bases and J lost 5; bases outside the gene matches: 10. The CDR3 sequence is CASSEVSGGPYGYTF. The CDR3 region has the DNA TGTGCCAGCAGCGAGGTGTCAGGGGGCCCATATGGCTACACCTTC.

This clonotype was observed at least ten times. The chain uses TRBV6-1 and TRBJ2-3; 8 bases match TRBD2. CDR3 length: 14 amino acids. Germline values: CDR1 MNHNS, CDR2 SASEGT. V dropped 7 bases and J dropped 5; count of bases not matched to a gene: 8. The CDR3 bases are TGTGCCAGCAAAACGGGGGGGCCAGGAGATACGCAGTATTTT. This codes for CASKTGGPGDTQYF.

This clonotype was observed a handful of times. The CDR3 is CASSLGSPLQYF. The CDR3 nucleotides read TGTGCCAGCAGTTTAGGGAGCCCTTTGCAGTATTTT. The chain couples TRBV12-3 or TRBV12-4 to TRBJ2-3; D gene uncertain. The CDR3 covers 12 residues. V dropped 1 base and J dropped 11 bases, with 10 bases sitting between them.

The chain combines TRBV18 with TRBJ2-5; D perhaps matches TRBD1 (5 bases). Looked up from germline, CDR1 is KGHSH and CDR2 is LQKENI. Trimming cost V 8 bases and J 0 bases, with 7 bases left between them. The CDR3 totals 12 residues. The CDR3 sequence is CASSRDQETQYF. In DNA, the CDR3 is TGTGCCAGCAGCAGGGACCAAGAGACCCAGTACTTC.

CDR3 loop: CASSNGQGSYNEQFF. Here the CDR3 DNA reads TGTGCCAGCAGTAACGGACAGGGTAGTTACAATGAGCAGTTCTTC. V usage is TRBV6-5 and J usage is TRBJ2-1; 8 bases are shared with TRBD1. CDR3 length: 15 amino acids. The V gene end was trimmed by 5 bases and the J gene end by 4 bases; junction bases not matched to a gene: 7. CDR1 is MNHEY and CDR2 is SVGAGI in the germline V gene.

This clonotype was counted a few times. The chain combines TRBV4-1 with TRBJ2-2; 9 bases are shared with TRBD2. This CDR3 is built from 19 residues. CDR1 and CDR2 (germline): MGHRA, YSYEKL. The V segment lost 4 bases and the J segment 2 bases; nucleotides outside the gene matches: 14. The chain's CDR3 is CASSRAILERGANTGELFF. The CDR3 bases are TGCGCCAGCAGCCGAGCGATATTAGAGCGGGGGGCCAACACCGGGGAGCTGTTTTTT.

A few counts support this clonotype. J is TRBJ1-6 and V is TRBV3-1; D ambiguous. Trimming took 8 bases from V and 5 from J, leaving 13 bases between them. This CDR3 is 14 amino acids long. CDR1 and CDR2 (germline): LGHDT, YNNKEL (reference sequence). The CDR3, as DNA: TGTGCCAGCGAATTTGGATTTAATAATTCACCCCTCCACTTT. Protein sequence: CASEFGFNNSPLHF.

This clonotype was counted at least ten times. The gene calls are TRBV5-4 and TRBJ1-4, with D uncertain. The CDR3 length is 16 residues. Germline V lookup: CDR1 SGHNT, CDR2 YYREEE (reference sequence). Trimming stripped 0 bases from V and 8 bases from J, with 17 bases between. In nucleotides, the CDR3 is TGTGCCAGCAGCTTGGAGGTGGCGATAGCAGACGAAAAACTGTTTTTT. This sequence encodes CASSLEVAIADEKLFF.

There are a few counts of this clonotype. This chain links TRBV19 with TRBJ2-1; 11 nucleotides match TRBD2. The J segment lost 1 base and the V segment lost 7 bases, leaving 12 bases of the junction unmatched. The length of the CDR3 is 18 residues. Germline V gene lookup returns CDR1 LNHDA and CDR2 SQIVND (reference sequence). The CDR3 bases are TGTGCCAGTACCTTGACTAGCGGGACGATAAGATCCTACAATGAGCAGTTCTTC. Translation gives CASTLTSGTIRSYNEQFF.

This clonotype has just a few counts. The genes are TRBV24-1 and TRBJ2-5; 12 nucleotides agree with TRBD1. The length of the CDR3 is 16 residues. Germline V gives CDR1 KGHDR, CDR2 SFDVKD. Trimming at V came to 4 bases and at J to 5 bases, leaving 7 bases not matched to a gene. The CDR3 loop is CATSDRDRGLGETQYF. The CDR3, as DNA: TGTGCCACCAGTGACCGGGACAGGGGGCTTGGGGAGACCCAGTACTTC.

This CDR3 reads CASSGGANNEQFF. Here the CDR3 DNA reads TGTGCCAGCAGCGGGGGGGCTAACAATGAGCAGTTCTTC. The rearrangement links TRBV9 to TRBJ2-1, with D perhaps assigned TRBD1 or TRBD2 (6 bases each). This CDR3 spans 13 amino acids. Germline-derived CDR1 and CDR2 are SGDLS and YYNGEE. V was cut by 3 bases and J by 5 bases, with 9 bases left in between.

In this sample, this clonotype turned up many times. This chain links TRBV6-5 with TRBJ2-3, with TRBD2 matching 8 bases. This CDR3 has 15 amino acids. The ends lost 6 bases at V and 4 bases at J; junction bases unmatched: 9. CDR1 and CDR2 from the germline V gene are MNHEY and SVGAGI. CDR3 amino acids: CASSYVAGGSDTQYF. In nucleotides, the CDR3 is TGTGCCAGCAGCTATGTGGCGGGAGGCTCAGATACGCAGTATTTT.

The rearrangement links TRBV12-3 or TRBV12-4 to TRBJ1-2, with a weak D call TRBD1 (5 bases). This CDR3 contains 15 residues. Trimming removed 5 bases at V and 4 bases at J, with 17 bases between. CDR3 sequence (DNA): TGTGCCAGCAGTCCCCGCCCAGGGACGGTCTATGGCTACACCTTC. This translates into CASSPRPGTVYGYTF.

This clonotype came up a few times. The V call is TRBV4-2, the J call TRBJ2-7; TRBD2 matches 8 bases. This CDR3 contains 16 residues. The trim removed 0 bases at V and 3 bases at J, leaving 7 bases unmatched. Germline V CDR1 and CDR2: LGHNA, YNFKEQ. In nucleotides, the CDR3 is TGTGCCAGCAGCCAAGAGACGAGCGGGGGAAGCTACGAGCAGTACTTC. It translates to CASSQETSGGSYEQYF.

This chain connects TRBV7-8 to TRBJ1-2; D gene uncertain. CDR1 and CDR2 (germline): SGHVS, FQNEAQ. CDR3 length: 13 residues. V lost 1 base and J lost 8, with 11 bases in between. The CDR3 protein is CASSLVLTEGYTF. The CDR3 bases are TGTGCCAGCAGCTTAGTCCTAACGGAGGGCTACACCTTC. The full variable domain, completed using reference TRBV7-8 and TRBJ1-2, is GAGVSQSPRYKVAKRGQDVALRCDPISGHVSLFWYQQALGQGPEFLTYFQNEAQLDKSGLPSDRFFAERPEGSVSTLKIQRTQQEDSAVYLCASSLVLTEGYTFGSGTRLTVV.

Here the CDR3 DNA reads TGCAGCGTTCACCATAGCCTCCCTCGGGCAGATACGCAGTATTTT. Translation gives CSVHHSLPRADTQYF. V gene TRBV29-1 combines with J gene TRBJ2-3; D ambiguous. The germline V and J ends were trimmed by 5 bases and 4 bases, with 19 bases remaining between them. In germline, CDR1 is SQVTM, CDR2 ANQGSEA. The CDR3 is 15 residues long.

The chain joins TRBV9 to TRBJ2-5, with D perhaps TRBD2 (6 bases). The germline V and J ends were trimmed by 0 bases and 5 bases, with 14 bases remaining between them. The CDR3 contains 15 residues. Germline V gene data show CDR1 as SGDLS and CDR2 as YYNGEE. CDR3 loop: CASSVGRGIRETQYF. DNA of the CDR3: TGTGCCAGCAGCGTAGGTCGCGGGATACGGGAGACCCAGTACTTC.

V and J are TRBV5-5 and TRBJ2-7; D could derive from TRBD1 or TRBD2 (5 bases each). Germline V CDR1 and CDR2: SGHKS, YYEKEE (reference sequence). V lost 0 bases and J lost 6, with 31 bases in between. The CDR3 spans 20 residues. The CDR3 protein is CASSLAPELGVLEGSSEQYF. In DNA, the CDR3 is TGTGCCAGCAGCTTGGCCCCCGAGTTAGGGGTCCTAGAGGGGAGTTCCGAGCAGTACTTC.

This clonotype was seen more than once but under ten times. The chain combines TRBV7-2 with TRBJ2-4; D might be TRBD1 or TRBD2, each matching 5 bases. This CDR3 comprises 13 residues. Trimming left V 1 base short and J 7 bases short, with 8 bases between. Germline V gene lookup returns CDR1 SGHTA and CDR2 FQGNSA. As DNA, the CDR3 is TGTGCCAGCAGCTTAGATAGGGACAACATTCAGTACTTC. It yields the protein CASSLDRDNIQYF.

This clonotype was counted between two and nine times. The chain joins TRBV29-1 to TRBJ2-3; D tentatively reads TRBD1 or TRBD2 (5 bases each). The CDR3 is 14 amino acids. Germline V gene data show CDR1 as SQVTM and CDR2 as ANQGSEA. Between the trimmed V and J ends, which lost 8 bases and 4 bases, there was a span of 19 bases. The CDR3 bases are TGCAGCATTTCCCGGGACCGCCGCGCAGATACGCAGTATTTT. Its protein is CSISRDRRADTQYF.

The chain has TRBV9 and TRBJ1-6; a possible D gene is TRBD1 (5 bases). Between the trimmed V and J ends, which lost 4 bases and 3 bases, there was a span of 29 bases. Germline CDR1 is SGDLS and CDR2 is YYNGEE. The CDR3 has 21 residues. The DNA of the CDR3 is TGTGCCAGCAGCCCTTCGGGCTCGACAGTTACTTCTACTAACTATAATTCACCCCTCCACTTT. As protein: CASSPSGSTVTSTNYNSPLHF.